Presented here are 4 T cell receptor beta chains from one specimen sequenced in a study of cytomegalovirus exposure and HLA in healthy donors. A multiplex PCR was run with 60 Vbeta primers and 13 Jbeta primers. Using immunoSEQ multiplex PCR, the repertoire was profiled, and TCRdb retains in-frame clones only, with some absent. Here the sample spans some 110,000 clones, around 80% being singletons. Source material: PBMCs. Receptor source: a man in his forties in good health and CMV-seropositive.

The chain carries TRBV5-4 and TRBJ1-3, with 9 bases fitting TRBD1. Germline lookup yields CDR1 SGHNT and CDR2 YYREEE (reference sequence). The J segment lost 7 bases and the V segment lost 0 bases, leaving 8 bases of the junction unmatched. The CDR3 totals 16 residues. The CDR3 here is CASSLGGQGRWNTIYF. For the CDR3, the DNA is TGTGCCAGCAGCTTGGGGGGACAGGGTCGTTGGAACACCATATATTTT.

The genes are TRBV7-3 and TRBJ2-1; 10 nucleotides agree with TRBD2. The CDR3 runs 15 residues. V shed 5 bases, J shed 2 bases, and the junction held 3 bases outside the gene matches. Germline V gene sequence: CDR1 SGHTA, CDR2 FQGTGA. The CDR3 DNA is TGTGCCAGCAGCCTCAGCGGGAGGGCCTACAATGAGCAGTTCTTC. This gives the protein CASSLSGRAYNEQFF.

A single count supports this clone. This chain connects TRBV28 to TRBJ2-2, with 12 bases aligning to TRBD2. The V gene end was trimmed by 6 bases and the J gene end by 1 base; junction bases not matched to a gene: 3. The CDR3 runs 16 residues. From germline, CDR1 is MDHEN and CDR2 SYDVKM. CDR3 loop: CASRTSGSLNTGELFF. The CDR3 coding sequence is TGTGCCAGCAGGACTAGCGGGAGTTTGAACACCGGGGAGCTGTTTTTT.

The V call is TRBV18, the J call TRBJ2-1; 13 bases are shared with TRBD2. The CDR3 sequence is 15 residues long. Germline V gives CDR1 KGHSH, CDR2 LQKENI. J gave up 6 bases and V 3 bases, and 2 bases lay outside the gene matches. The CDR3 DNA is TGTGCCAGCTCACCGGGACTAGCGGGGATCAATGAGCAGTTCTTC. It encodes CASSPGLAGINEQFF.